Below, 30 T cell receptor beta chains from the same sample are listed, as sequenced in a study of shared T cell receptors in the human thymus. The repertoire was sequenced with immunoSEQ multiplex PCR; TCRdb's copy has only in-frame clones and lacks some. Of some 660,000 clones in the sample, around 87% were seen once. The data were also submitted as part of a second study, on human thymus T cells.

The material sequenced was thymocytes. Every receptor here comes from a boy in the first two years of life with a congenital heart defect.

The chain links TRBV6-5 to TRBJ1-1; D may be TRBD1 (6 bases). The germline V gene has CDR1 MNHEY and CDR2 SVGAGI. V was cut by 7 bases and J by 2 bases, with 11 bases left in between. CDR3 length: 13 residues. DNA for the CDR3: TGTGCCAGCAATGGACAGATAAACACTGAAGCTTTCTTT. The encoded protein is CASNGQINTEAFF.

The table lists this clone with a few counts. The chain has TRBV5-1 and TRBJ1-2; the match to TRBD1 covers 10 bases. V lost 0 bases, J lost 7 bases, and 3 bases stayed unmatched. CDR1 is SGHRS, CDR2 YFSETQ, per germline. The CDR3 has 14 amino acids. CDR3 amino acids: CASSLGQGAFGYTF. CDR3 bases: TGCGCCAGCAGCTTGGGACAGGGGGCATTTGGCTACACCTTC.

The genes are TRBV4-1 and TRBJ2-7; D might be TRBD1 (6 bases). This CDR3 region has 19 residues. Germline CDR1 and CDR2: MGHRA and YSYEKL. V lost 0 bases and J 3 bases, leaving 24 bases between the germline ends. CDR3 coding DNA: TGCGCCAGCAGCCAAGATCTTTATCTCTTAGGTCAGGGGAGCTACGAGCAGTACTTC. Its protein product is CASSQDLYLLGQGSYEQYF.

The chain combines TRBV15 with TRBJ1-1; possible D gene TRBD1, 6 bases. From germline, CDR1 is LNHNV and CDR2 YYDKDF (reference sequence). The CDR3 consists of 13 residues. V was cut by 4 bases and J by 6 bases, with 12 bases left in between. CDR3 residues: CATSKKKGAEAFF. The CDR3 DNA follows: TGTGCCACCAGCAAGAAGAAGGGGGCTGAAGCTTTCTTT.

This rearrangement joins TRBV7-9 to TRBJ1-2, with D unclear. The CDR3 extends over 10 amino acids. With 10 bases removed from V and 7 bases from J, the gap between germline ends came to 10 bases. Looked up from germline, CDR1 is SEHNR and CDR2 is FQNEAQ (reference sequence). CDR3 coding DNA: TGTGCCACTCGAGGTTTTGGCTACACCTTC. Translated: CATRGFGYTF.

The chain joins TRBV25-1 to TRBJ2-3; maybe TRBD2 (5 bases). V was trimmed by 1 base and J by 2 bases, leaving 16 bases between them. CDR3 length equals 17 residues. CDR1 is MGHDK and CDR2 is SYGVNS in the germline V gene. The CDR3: CASSELGGESDTDTQYF. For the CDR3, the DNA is TGTGCCAGCAGTGAATTAGGAGGTGAGAGTGACACAGATACGCAGTATTTT.

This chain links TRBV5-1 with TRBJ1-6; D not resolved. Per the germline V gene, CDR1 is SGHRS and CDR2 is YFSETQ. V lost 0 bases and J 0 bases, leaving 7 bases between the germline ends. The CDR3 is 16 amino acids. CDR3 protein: CASSLVGSSYNSPLHF. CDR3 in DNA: TGCGCCAGCAGCTTGGTCGGGAGCTCCTATAATTCACCCCTCCACTTT.

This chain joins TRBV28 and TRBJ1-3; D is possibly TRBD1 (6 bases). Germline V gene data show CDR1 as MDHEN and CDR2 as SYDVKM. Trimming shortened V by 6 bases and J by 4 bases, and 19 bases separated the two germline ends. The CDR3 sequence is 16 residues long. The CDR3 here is CASSSDAWGQGNTIYF. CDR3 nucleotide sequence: TGTGCCAGCAGCTCCGATGCATGGGGGCAGGGAAACACCATATATTTT.

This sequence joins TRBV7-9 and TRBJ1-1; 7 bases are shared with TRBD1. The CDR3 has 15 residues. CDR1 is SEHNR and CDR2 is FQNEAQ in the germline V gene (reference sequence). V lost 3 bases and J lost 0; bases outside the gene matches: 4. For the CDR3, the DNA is TGTGCCAGCAGCTTGGATAGGGGGCTGAACACTGAAGCTTTCTTT. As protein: CASSLDRGLNTEAFF. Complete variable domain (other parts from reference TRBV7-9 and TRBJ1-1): DTGVSQNPRHKITKRGQNVTFRCDPISEHNRLYWYRQTLGQGPEFLTYFQNEAQLEKSRLLSDRFSAERPKGSFSTLEIQRTEQGDSAMYLCASSLDRGLNTEAFFGQGTRLTVV.

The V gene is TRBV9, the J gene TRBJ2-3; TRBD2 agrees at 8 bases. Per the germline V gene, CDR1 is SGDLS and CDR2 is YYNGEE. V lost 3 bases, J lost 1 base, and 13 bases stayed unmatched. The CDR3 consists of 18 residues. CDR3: CASSAPPVGREGTDTQYF. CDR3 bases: TGTGCCAGCAGCGCGCCGCCCGTAGGGCGGGAGGGCACAGATACGCAGTATTTT.

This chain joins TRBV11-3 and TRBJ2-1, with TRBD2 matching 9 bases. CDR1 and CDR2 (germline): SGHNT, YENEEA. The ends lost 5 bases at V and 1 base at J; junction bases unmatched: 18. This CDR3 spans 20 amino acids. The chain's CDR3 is CASSHRGGGGAETSYNEQFF. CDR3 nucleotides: TGTGCCAGCAGCCACCGAGGCGGCGGGGGGGCCGAGACATCCTACAATGAGCAGTTCTTC.

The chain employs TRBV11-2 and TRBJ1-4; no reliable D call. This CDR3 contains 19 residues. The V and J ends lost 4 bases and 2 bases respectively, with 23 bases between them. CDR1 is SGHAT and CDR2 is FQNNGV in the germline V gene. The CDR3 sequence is CASSSHPVGRERTNEKLFF. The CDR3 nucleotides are TGTGCCAGCAGCTCGCACCCGGTCGGCCGAGAGAGGACTAATGAAAAACTGTTTTTT.

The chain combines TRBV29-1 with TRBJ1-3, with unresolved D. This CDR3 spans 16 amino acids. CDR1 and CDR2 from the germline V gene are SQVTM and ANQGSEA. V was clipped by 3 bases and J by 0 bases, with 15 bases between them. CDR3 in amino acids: CSVESRLELSGNTIYF. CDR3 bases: TGCAGCGTTGAGAGCAGACTAGAACTCTCTGGAAACACCATATATTTT.

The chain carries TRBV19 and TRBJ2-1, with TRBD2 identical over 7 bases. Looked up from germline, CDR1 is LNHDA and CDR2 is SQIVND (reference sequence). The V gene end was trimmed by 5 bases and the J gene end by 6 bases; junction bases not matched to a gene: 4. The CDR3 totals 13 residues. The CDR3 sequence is CASSLGLVNEQFF. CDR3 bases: TGTGCCAGTAGTCTCGGACTAGTCAATGAGCAGTTCTTC.

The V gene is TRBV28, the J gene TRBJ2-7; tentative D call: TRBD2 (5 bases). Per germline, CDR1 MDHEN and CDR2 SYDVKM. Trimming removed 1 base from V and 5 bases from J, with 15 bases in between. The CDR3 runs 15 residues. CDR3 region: CASSLFRIGKNEQYF. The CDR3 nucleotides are TGTGCCAGCAGTTTATTTCGGATCGGGAAGAACGAGCAGTACTTC.

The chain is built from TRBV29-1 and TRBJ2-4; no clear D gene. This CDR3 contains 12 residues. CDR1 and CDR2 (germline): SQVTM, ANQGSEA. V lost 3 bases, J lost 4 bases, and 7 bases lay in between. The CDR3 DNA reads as TGCAGCGTTGAGGGCATAAAAAACATTCAGTACTTC. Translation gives CSVEGIKNIQYF.

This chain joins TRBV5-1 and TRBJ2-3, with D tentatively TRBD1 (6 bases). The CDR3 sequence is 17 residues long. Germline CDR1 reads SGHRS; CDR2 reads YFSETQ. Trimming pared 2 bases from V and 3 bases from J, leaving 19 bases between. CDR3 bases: TGCGCCAGCAGCTTTAGTGAGAACAGGGATGGAACAGATACGCAGTATTTT. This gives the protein CASSFSENRDGTDTQYF.

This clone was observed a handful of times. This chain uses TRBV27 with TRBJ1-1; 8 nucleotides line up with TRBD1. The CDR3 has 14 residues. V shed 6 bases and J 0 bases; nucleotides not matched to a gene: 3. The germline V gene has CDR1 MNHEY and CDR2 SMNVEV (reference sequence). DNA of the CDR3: TGTGCCAGCAGATCGGACAGGGTGAACACTGAAGCTTTCTTT. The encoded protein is CASRSDRVNTEAFF.

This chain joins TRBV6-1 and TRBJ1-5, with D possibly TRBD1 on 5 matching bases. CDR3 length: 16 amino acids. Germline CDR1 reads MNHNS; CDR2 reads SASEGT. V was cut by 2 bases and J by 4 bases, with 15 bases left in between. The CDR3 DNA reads TGTGCCAGCAGTGAACCAGGGTTCCTCGGGAATCAGCCCCAGCATTTT. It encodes CASSEPGFLGNQPQHF.

The CDR3 loop is CASSPRPSIGRVGGYTF. CDR3 nucleotides: TGTGCCAGCAGCCCAAGACCGTCTATTGGGAGGGTGGGTGGCTACACCTTC. V and J are TRBV9 and TRBJ1-2; D not certain. V dropped 4 bases and J dropped 7 bases, with 26 bases sitting between them. This CDR3 is built from 17 residues. Germline loops: CDR1 SGDLS, CDR2 YYNGEE.

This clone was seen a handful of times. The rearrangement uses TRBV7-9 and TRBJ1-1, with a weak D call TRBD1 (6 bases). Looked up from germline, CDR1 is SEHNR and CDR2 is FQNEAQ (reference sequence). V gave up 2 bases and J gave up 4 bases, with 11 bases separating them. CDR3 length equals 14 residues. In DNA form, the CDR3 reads TGTGCCAGCAGCTTAAACAGGGCTATCACTGAAGCTTTCTTT. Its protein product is CASSLNRAITEAFF. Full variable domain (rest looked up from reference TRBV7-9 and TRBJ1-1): DTGVSQNPRHKITKRGQNVTFRCDPISEHNRLYWYRQTLGQGPEFLTYFQNEAQLEKSRLLSDRFSAERPKGSFSTLEIQRTEQGDSAMYLCASSLNRAITEAFFGQGTRLTVV.

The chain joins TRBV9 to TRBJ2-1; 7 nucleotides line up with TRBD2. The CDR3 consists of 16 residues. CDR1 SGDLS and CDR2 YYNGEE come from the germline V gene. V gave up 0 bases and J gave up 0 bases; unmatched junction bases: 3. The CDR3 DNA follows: TGTGCCAGCAGCGTAGCGGGGGGACCCTCCTACAATGAGCAGTTCTTC. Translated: CASSVAGGPSYNEQFF. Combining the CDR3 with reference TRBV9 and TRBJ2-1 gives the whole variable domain DSGVTQTPKHLITATGQRVTLRCSPRSGDLSVYWYQQSLDQGLQFLIQYYNGEERAKGNILERFSAQQFPDLHSELNLSSLELGDSALYFCASSVAGGPSYNEQFFGPGTRLTVL.

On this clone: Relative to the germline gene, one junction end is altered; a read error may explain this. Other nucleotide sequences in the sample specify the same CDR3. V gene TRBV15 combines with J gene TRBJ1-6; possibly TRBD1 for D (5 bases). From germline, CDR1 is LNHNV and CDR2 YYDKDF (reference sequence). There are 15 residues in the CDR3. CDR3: CATSRDQGPNSPLHF. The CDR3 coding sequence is TGTGCCACCAGCAGAGATCAGGGCCCAAATTCCCCCCTCCACTTT.

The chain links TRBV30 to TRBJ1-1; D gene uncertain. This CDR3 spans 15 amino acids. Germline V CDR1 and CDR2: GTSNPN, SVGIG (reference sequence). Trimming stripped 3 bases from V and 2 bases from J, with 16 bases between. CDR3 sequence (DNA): TGTGCCTGGAGCCCCGAGAGGTCAGCAAACACTGAAGCTTTCTTT. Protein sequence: CAWSPERSANTEAFF.

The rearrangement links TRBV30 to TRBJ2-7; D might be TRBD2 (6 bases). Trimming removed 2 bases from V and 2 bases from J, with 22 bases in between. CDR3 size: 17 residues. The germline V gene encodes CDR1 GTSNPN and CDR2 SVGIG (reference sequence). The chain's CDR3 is CAWSIRGRLVSPYEQYF. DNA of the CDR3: TGTGCCTGGAGTATCCGAGGGAGGCTAGTCAGCCCCTACGAGCAGTACTTC.

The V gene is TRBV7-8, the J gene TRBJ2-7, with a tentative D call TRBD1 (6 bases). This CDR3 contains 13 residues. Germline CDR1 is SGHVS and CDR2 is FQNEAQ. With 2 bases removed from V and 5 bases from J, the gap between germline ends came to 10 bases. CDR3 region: CASSLNRVDEQYF. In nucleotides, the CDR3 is TGTGCCAGCAGCTTAAACAGGGTCGACGAGCAGTACTTC.

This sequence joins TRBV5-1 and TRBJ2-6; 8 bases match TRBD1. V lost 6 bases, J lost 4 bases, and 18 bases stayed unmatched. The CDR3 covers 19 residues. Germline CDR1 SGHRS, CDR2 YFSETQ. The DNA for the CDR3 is TGCGCCAGCACCACTCGACCGCAGGGGGCCTCTCTCGGGGCCAACGTCCTGACTTTC. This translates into CASTTRPQGASLGANVLTF.

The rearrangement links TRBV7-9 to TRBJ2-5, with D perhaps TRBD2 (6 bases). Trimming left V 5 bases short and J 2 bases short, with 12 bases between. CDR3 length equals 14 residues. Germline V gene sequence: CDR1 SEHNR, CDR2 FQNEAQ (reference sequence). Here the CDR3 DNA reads TGTGCCAGCAGCCCCCGCGGGGTGCAAGAGACCCAGTACTTC. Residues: CASSPRGVQETQYF. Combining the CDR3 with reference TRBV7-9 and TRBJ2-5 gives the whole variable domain DTGVSQNPRHKITKRGQNVTFRCDPISEHNRLYWYRQTLGQGPEFLTYFQNEAQLEKSRLLSDRFSAERPKGSFSTLEIQRTEQGDSAMYLCASSPRGVQETQYFGPGTRLLVL.

Written as DNA, the CDR3 is TGTGCCAGTAGTATAAGTAGCGGTTGGGAAAAACTGTTTTTT. This gives the protein CASSISSGWEKLFF. The chain employs TRBV19 and TRBJ1-4; D is undetermined. V was cut by 2 bases and J by 8 bases, with 12 bases left in between. The CDR3 totals 14 residues. CDR1 LNHDA and CDR2 SQIVND come from the germline V gene (reference sequence).

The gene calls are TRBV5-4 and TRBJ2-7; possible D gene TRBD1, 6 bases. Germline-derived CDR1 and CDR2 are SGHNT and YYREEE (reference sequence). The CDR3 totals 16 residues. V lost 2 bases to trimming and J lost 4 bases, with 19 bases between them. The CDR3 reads CASSFYREGWLYEQYF. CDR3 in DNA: TGTGCCAGCAGCTTTTACAGGGAAGGTTGGCTTTACGAGCAGTACTTC.